One and the same sample provided the 22 T cell receptor beta chains below, sequenced in a study of blood T cell repertoires in COVID-19. This table comes from immunoSEQ multiplex PCR, and its TCRdb copy is limited to in-frame clones, with some not included. The sample has fewer than 200,000 clones, just under 90% seen once. The sample taken for sequencing was peripheral blood. These receptors were collected from a woman aged 70-85 years with COVID-19, enrolled during active disease.

The chain couples TRBV5-1 to TRBJ1-1, with D perhaps TRBD1 (5 bases). CDR1 is SGHRS, CDR2 YFSETQ, per germline. This CDR3 is 17 amino acids long. V was pared by 4 bases and J by 1 base, with 20 bases between. CDR3 nucleotides: TGCGCCAGCAGCCAAGGCTTCAGGGTTTCGGCGAACACTGAAGCTTTCTTT. It translates to CASSQGFRVSANTEAFF.

This chain links TRBV10-3 with TRBJ2-1; no clear D. CDR3 length equals 13 residues. V lost 3 bases and J 2 bases, leaving 5 bases between the germline ends. Germline-derived CDR1 and CDR2 are ENHRY and SYGVKD. CDR3 sequence: CAISDRTYNEQFF. In DNA form, the CDR3 reads TGTGCCATCAGTGACAGGACCTACAATGAGCAGTTCTTC.

This sequence joins TRBV5-6 and TRBJ2-5; D is perhaps TRBD2 (7 bases). V lost 4 bases and J lost 5, with 18 bases in between. The germline V gene has CDR1 SGHDT and CDR2 YYEEEE. This CDR3 has 15 residues. The CDR3 sequence is CASSPTGAGDETQYF. The CDR3 region has the DNA TGTGCCAGCAGCCCGACGGGGGCGGGAGATGAGACCCAGTACTTC.

This rearrangement joins TRBV5-1 to TRBJ1-1; D gene ambiguous. This CDR3 has 13 amino acids. Trimming took off 1 base at V and 9 bases at J, with 13 bases between the two ends. Per the germline V gene, CDR1 is SGHRS and CDR2 is YFSETQ. CDR3 sequence reads: CASSLRDLTQAFF. CDR3 DNA sequence: TGCGCCAGCAGCTTGAGAGACTTAACCCAAGCTTTCTTT.

V is TRBV9 and J is TRBJ2-5, with 10 bases that match TRBD2. CDR1 and CDR2 (germline): SGDLS, YYNGEE. The V segment lost 0 bases and the J segment 5 bases; nucleotides outside the gene matches: 7. The CDR3 contains 16 residues. CDR3 protein: CASSVGSSGSLETQYF. Written as DNA, the CDR3 is TGTGCCAGCAGCGTAGGGTCTAGCGGGAGCTTGGAGACCCAGTACTTC.

V is TRBV6-1 and J is TRBJ2-3; TRBD2 might be the D (6 bases). CDR1 is MNHNS and CDR2 is SASEGT in the germline V gene. The CDR3 is 15 residues long. V gave up 2 bases and J gave up 1 base, with 10 bases separating them. This CDR3 is CASSENSGRTDTQYF. The CDR3 DNA sequence: TGTGCCAGCAGTGAAAATAGCGGACGCACAGATACGCAGTATTTT.

The V call is TRBV29-1, the J call TRBJ1-3; D is unresolved. Germline V gene data show CDR1 as SQVTM and CDR2 as ANQGSEA. V was shortened by 4 bases and J by 0 bases, with 7 bases between the two germline ends. The length of the CDR3 is 13 residues. CDR3 coding DNA: TGCAGCGTTGGATACAGCTCTGGAAACACCATATATTTT. It encodes CSVGYSSGNTIYF. The variable domain in full, completed from reference TRBV29-1 and TRBJ1-3, reads SAVISQKPSRDICQRGTSLTIQCQVDSQVTMMFWYRQQPGQSLTLIATANQGSEATYESGFVIDKFPISRPNLTFSTLTVSNMSPEDSSIYLCSVGYSSGNTIYFGEGSWLTVV.

The V gene is TRBV7-9, the J gene TRBJ1-2; TRBD1 agrees at 12 bases. Germline values: CDR1 SEHNR, CDR2 FQNEAQ (reference sequence). The V and J ends lost 2 bases and 7 bases, in that order; junction bases with no gene match: 11. There are 17 residues in the CDR3. The CDR3 sequence is CASSLISGQGAGGGYTF. Written as DNA, the CDR3 is TGTGCCAGCAGCTTAATTTCGGGACAGGGGGCAGGTGGTGGCTACACCTTC.

The chain couples TRBV11-3 to TRBJ2-3; 10 nucleotides match TRBD2. This CDR3 region has 16 residues. In germline, CDR1 is SGHNT, CDR2 YENEEA. V shed 1 base, J shed 5 bases, and the junction held 6 bases outside the gene matches. CDR3 in amino acids: CASSLGALAGVDTQYF. The CDR3 coding sequence is TGTGCCAGCAGCTTAGGGGCTCTAGCGGGAGTAGATACGCAGTATTTT.

This chain connects TRBV6-1 to TRBJ2-1, with D hard to call. V lost 1 base to trimming and J lost 0 bases, with 4 bases between them. Germline V gene sequence: CDR1 MNHNS, CDR2 SASEGT. The CDR3 runs 14 residues. This chain's CDR3 is CASSEGLSYNEQFF. CDR3 coding DNA: TGTGCCAGCAGTGAAGGACTCTCCTACAATGAGCAGTTCTTC.

This clone was picked up a small number of times. The chain uses TRBV11-2 and TRBJ2-1; D remains ambiguous. V was pared by 1 base and J by 4 bases, with 11 bases between. This CDR3 comprises 15 residues. Germline loops: CDR1 SGHAT, CDR2 FQNNGV. CDR3 in DNA: TGTGCCAGCAGCTTAGTACTTAGCTCGTACAATGAGCAGTTCTTC. Its protein is CASSLVLSSYNEQFF.

CDR3 loop: CASSLRRTGNEKLFF. Here the CDR3 DNA reads TGTGCCAGCAGCTTAAGAAGGACAGGGAACGAAAAACTGTTTTTT. This chain connects TRBV5-4 to TRBJ1-4; TRBD1 aligns across 8 bases. Trimming took 2 bases from V and 8 from J; bases not matched to a gene: 8. The CDR3 extends over 15 amino acids. Germline V gene lookup returns CDR1 SGHNT and CDR2 YYREEE (reference sequence).

The rearrangement links TRBV27 to TRBJ2-7; 12 nucleotides line up with TRBD2. With V trimmed by 0 bases and J by 4 bases, 4 bases remained unmatched. CDR1 is MNHEY, CDR2 SMNVEV, per germline (reference sequence). The CDR3 spans 16 residues. The CDR3 DNA reads TGTGCCAGCAGTTTATCCCCTAGCGGGAGGGGTTACGAGCAGTACTTC. It specifies CASSLSPSGRGYEQYF.

J is TRBJ1-4 and V is TRBV28; D is perhaps TRBD1 (6 bases). V was clipped by 5 bases and J by 7 bases, with 14 bases between them. The CDR3 is 14 residues long. CDR1 and CDR2 from the germline V gene are MDHEN and SYDVKM. This chain's CDR3 is CASSNGGRGEKLFF. DNA for the CDR3: TGTGCCAGCAGTAATGGGGGCAGGGGTGAAAAACTGTTTTTT. Using reference TRBV28 and TRBJ1-4 for the parts outside the CDR3, the full variable domain is DVKVTQSSRYLVKRTGEKVFLECVQDMDHENMFWYRQDPGLGLRLIYFSYDVKMKEKGDIPEGYSVSREKKERFSLILESASTNQTSMYLCASSNGGRGEKLFFGSGTQLSVL.

The CDR3 sequence is CASSRTGPGLYSTDTQYF. The CDR3 DNA reads as TGTGCCAGCAGCCGGACAGGGCCCGGACTTTATAGCACAGATACGCAGTATTTT. The rearrangement uses TRBV7-2 and TRBJ2-3; TRBD1 aligns across 8 bases. Germline loops: CDR1 SGHTA, CDR2 FQGNSA. This CDR3 has 18 amino acids. With 5 bases clipped from V and 0 bases from J, the junction kept 13 bases outside the gene matches.

This clone was detected once. V gene TRBV2 combines with J gene TRBJ1-5; D is unresolved. Trimming stripped 8 bases from V and 5 bases from J, with 13 bases between. Germline assignment: CDR1 SNHLY and CDR2 FYNNEI. The length of the CDR3 is 13 residues. Here the CDR3 reads CASLRVPDQPQHF. The CDR3 DNA reads TGTGCCAGCCTGAGGGTTCCCGATCAGCCCCAGCATTTT. Drawing the rest from reference TRBV2 and TRBJ1-5, the complete variable domain is EPEVTQTPSHQVTQMGQEVILRCVPISNHLYFYWYRQILGQKVEFLVSFYNNEISEKSEIFDDQFSVERPDGSNFTLKIRSTKLEDSAMYFCASLRVPDQPQHFGDGTRLSIL.

The chain's CDR3 is CASTPGGKVKAFF. The CDR3 DNA reads TGTGCCAGCACCCCGGGGGGTAAGGTTAAAGCTTTCTTT. The rearrangement joins TRBV28 to TRBJ1-1; tentative D call: TRBD1 (5 bases). CDR1 is MDHEN and CDR2 is SYDVKM in the germline V gene. The CDR3 totals 13 residues. V was pared by 7 bases and J by 9 bases, with 18 bases between.

This sequence joins TRBV27 and TRBJ2-1; D may be TRBD2 (6 bases). Between the trimmed V and J ends, which lost 7 bases and 4 bases, there was a span of 14 bases. The germline V gene encodes CDR1 MNHEY and CDR2 SMNVEV (reference sequence). This CDR3 has 14 amino acids. CDR3 nucleotides: TGTGCCAGCACAAGGGGTAGCGGATACAATGAGCAGTTCTTC. It specifies CASTRGSGYNEQFF.

The chain links TRBV11-2 to TRBJ2-2, with a tentative D call TRBD1 (6 bases). V was shortened by 4 bases and J by 1 base, with 13 bases between the two germline ends. Germline V gene sequence: CDR1 SGHAT, CDR2 FQNNGV. The CDR3 runs 16 residues. DNA of the CDR3: TGTGCCAGCAGCTGGTGGTCAGGGGAGAACACCGGGGAGCTGTTTTTT. Protein sequence: CASSWWSGENTGELFF.

Only one count was recorded for this clone. The V call is TRBV28, the J call TRBJ2-1; no clear D gene. Germline-derived CDR1 and CDR2 are MDHEN and SYDVKM. This CDR3 contains 15 residues. Trimming shortened V by 7 bases and J by 0 bases, and 13 bases separated the two germline ends. CDR3 in amino acids: CASISGLSSYNEQFF. CDR3 nucleotides: TGTGCCAGCATCTCGGGTCTAAGCTCCTACAATGAGCAGTTCTTC.

The chain combines TRBV2 with TRBJ1-3; possible D gene TRBD1, 6 bases. Trimming removed 4 bases at V and 0 bases at J, with 7 bases between. This CDR3 region has 14 residues. Germline values: CDR1 SNHLY, CDR2 FYNNEI. DNA of the CDR3: TGTGCCAGCAGTGGACAGGCCTCTGGAAACACCATATATTTT. Its translation: CASSGQASGNTIYF.

This clone was counted a single time. The chain employs TRBV3-1 (or the pseudogene TRBV3-2) and TRBJ2-1, with D unresolved. This CDR3 is built from 12 residues. The germline V gene encodes CDR1 LGHDT and CDR2 YNNKEL (reference sequence). V was shortened by 2 bases and J by 5 bases, with 4 bases between the two germline ends. The CDR3 reads CASSQSNNEQFF. The CDR3 nucleotides are TGTGCCAGCAGCCAATCCAACAATGAGCAGTTCTTC.